This T cell receptor beta chain was profiled in a study of vaccination effects on CD4 cells after COVID-19. In its sample, this clone was seen a few times. Its antigen is still unknown. Isolation of CD4+ T cells took place after approximately 10 days of culture. Fresh IL-2-containing medium replaced half the medium on days 3 and 7. Repertoires were generated with immunoSEQ multiplex PCR, while TCRdb's copy carries only in-frame clones and drops some. The table records 37,000 or so clones, 65% to 70% of them present only once. The CDR3 length is 17 residues. CDR1 is LGHNA, CDR2 YNFKEQ, per germline. With 0 bases removed from V and 7 bases from J, the gap between germline ends came to 18 bases.

This sequence joins TRBV4-2 and TRBJ2-2; D perhaps matches TRBD2 (7 bases). The sequences come from CD4+ T cells from PBMCs cultured without peptide, collected before COVID-19 vaccination. The clonotype comes from a human donor who received a COVID-19 vaccine. The CDR3 DNA reads TGTGCCAGCAGCCAAGAGGTCACCCGGGGGGCCGGCGGGGAGCTGTTTTTT. Translation gives CASSQEVTRGAGGELFF.